This T cell receptor beta chain was found in a study of blood T cell repertoires in COVID-19. Across the study: There were acute and convalescent COVID-19 samples, and they came from the United States, Italy and Spain. PBMCs, B-cell-depleted T cells, or T cells provided the cDNA or gDNA that made up the material.

In the study's own analysis: Estimated nucleated cell counts came from reference gene primer amplification. Here immunoSEQ multiplex PCR was the method, and the copy in TCRdb shows in-frame clones only, minus some. Clone size and V and J calls were adopted from that table, with D and trimming inferred from the DNA. The data hold approximately 110,000 clones, with approximately 80% observed a single time. This CDR3 has 13 amino acids. Losses at the gene ends were 7 bases for V and 3 bases for J; bases not matched to a gene: 6. The V gene's germline CDR1 is SGHDT and CDR2 YYEEEE. The receptor was derived from a woman in her 70s with acute or convalescent COVID-19. The sample was peripheral blood. This rearrangement joins TRBV5-6 to TRBJ2-5; TRBD2 aligns across 7 bases. CDR3 region: CASGRVGEETQYF. The CDR3 DNA sequence: TGTGCCAGCGGGAGGGTCGGAGAAGAGACCCAGTACTTC.